The 27 T cell receptor beta chains listed next were all sequenced from one sample in a study of tumor-infiltrating lymphocytes in primary liver carcinoma. With 500 to 650 ng total RNA as template and a constant-region primer, TCR beta cDNA was made. Three rounds of nested multiplex PCR with slightly modified ARM-PCR produced TCR beta libraries. TRBV1-TRBV30 forward primers paired with a C-beta reverse primer were used in the first two PCR rounds, which ran about 11 cycles each. TCRdb ran MiXCR on the multiplex PCR reads and lists one entry per CDR3 protein. The table lists around 210,000 distinct CDR3 sequences, 65% of them singletons. Germline DNA was extracted too, while blood RNA derived from unsorted whole blood. The sample was peripheral blood. These receptors all stem from a woman aged 55-69 years with primary liver carcinoma and hepatitis B virus infection.

Notes on this clonotype: This sequence may be a read error, since a much larger clone differs from it by one base. V and J are TRBV4-2 and TRBJ2-5; D unclear. The V gene lost 0 bases and the J gene lost 5 bases, with 13 bases spanning the gap. This CDR3 is 15 amino acids long. Germline CDR1 and CDR2: LGHNA and YNFKEQ. The DNA for the CDR3 is TGTGCCAGCAGCCAAGAGCCTCAAGGTCCGGAGACCCAGTACTTC. It encodes CASSQEPQGPETQYF.

A note on this clonotype: A much larger clone lies a single base off, so this may be a read error. The chain has TRBV14 and TRBJ2-3, with 8 bases aligning to TRBD1. Germline V CDR1 and CDR2: SGHDN, FVKESK. This CDR3 region has 15 residues. CDR3 residues: CASSLGQVGTDTRYF. The CDR3 region has the DNA TGTGCCAGCAGCCTGGGACAGGTTGGCACAGATACGCGGTATTTT.

A word on this clonotype: One end of the junction does not line up with germline, which may come from a read error. The rearrangement joins TRBV11-2 to TRBJ2-3; the D gene is possibly TRBD2 (6 bases). Germline CDR1 and CDR2: SGHAT and FQNNGV. The CDR3 has 15 residues. The CDR3 region is CASRLEAGCTDTQYF. The CDR3 DNA follows: TGTGCCAGTAGACTAGAGGCGGGATGCACAGATACGCAGTACTTT.

Note on this clonotype: With a much larger clone just one base away, this may be a read error. V usage is TRBV12-3 or TRBV12-4 and J usage is TRBJ2-5; TRBD2 might be the D (6 bases). CDR3 length: 11 amino acids. Here the CDR3 reads CANSFGGTQYF. CDR3 nucleotide sequence: TGTGCCAACAGTTTCGGGGGAACCCAGTACTTC.

This chain uses TRBV5-1 with TRBJ2-5; 8 bases agree with TRBD2. Germline assignment: CDR1 SGHRS and CDR2 YFSETQ. The CDR3 totals 14 residues. J lost 3 bases, V lost 2 bases, and 3 bases had no gene match. CDR3 protein: CASSFGGAEETQYF. The CDR3 nucleotides are TGCGCCAGCAGCTTCGGGGGGGCGGAAGAGACCCAGTACTTC.

Turning to this clonotype: Germline is not matched at one junction end, which may reflect a read error. The chain carries TRBV7-9 and TRBJ2-7; D is perhaps TRBD1 (5 bases). Germline CDR1 is SEHNR and CDR2 is FQNEAQ (reference sequence). The CDR3 length is 12 residues. The CDR3 reads CDSSQDIAEQYF. DNA of the CDR3: TGTGACAGCAGCCAGGACATTGCCGAGCAGTACTTC.

Turning to this clonotype: A read error may account for a junction end that differs from germline. The CDR3 loop reads CVSNLARLNEQFF. CDR3 DNA: TGTGTCAGCAACCTCGCGCGGTTGAATGAGCAGTTCTTC. V is TRBV11-2 and J is TRBJ2-1, with unresolved D. There are 13 residues in the CDR3. Germline V gene lookup returns CDR1 SGHAT and CDR2 FQNNGV.

V is TRBV11-2 and J is TRBJ2-7, with 8 bases matching TRBD2. The CDR3 sequence is 15 residues long. CDR1 is SGHAT, CDR2 FQNNGV, per germline. V dropped 7 bases and J dropped 3; count of bases not matched to a gene: 11. CDR3 bases: TGTGCCAGCATCCAATATTCGGGGGGGGGCTACGAGCAGTACTTC. Translated: CASIQYSGGGYEQYF.

The chain uses TRBV5-1 and TRBJ1-1; D ambiguous. Germline values: CDR1 SGHRS, CDR2 YFSETQ. The ends were cut back, 0 bases at V and 4 bases at J, with 10 bases in the middle. The CDR3 loop spans 14 amino acids. The CDR3 DNA follows: TGCGCCAGCAGCTTGGGACGGTCAGGCACTGAAGCTTTCTTT. This translates into CASSLGRSGTEAFF. The whole variable domain, filled in from reference TRBV5-1 and TRBJ1-1, reads KAGVTQTPRYLIKTRGQQVTLSCSPISGHRSVSWYQQTPGQGLQFLFEYFSETQRNKGNFPGRFSGRQFSNSRSEMNVSTLELGDSALYLCASSLGRSGTEAFFGQGTRLTVV.

The sample holds many counts of this clonotype. This rearrangement joins TRBV6-2 or TRBV6-3 to TRBJ1-5; 7 bases map to TRBD1. CDR3 length equals 19 residues. Germline values: CDR1 MNHEY, CDR2 SVGEGT. J lost 0 bases, V lost 6 bases, and 17 bases had no gene match. CDR3 DNA: TGTGCCAGCAGCTCAACAGGGGCAACGCCATTACATAGCAATCAGCCCCAGCATTTT. It yields the protein CASSSTGATPLHSNQPQHF.

About this clonotype itself: The CDR3 does not close with the conserved phenylalanine or tryptophan, likely indicating a read error. The rearrangement uses TRBV5-1 and TRBJ2-1; 7 positions agree with TRBD2. There are 16 residues in the CDR3. The J segment lost 4 bases and the V segment lost 0 bases, leaving 7 bases of the junction unmatched. Germline V gene sequence: CDR1 SGHRS, CDR2 YFSETQ. The CDR3 coding sequence is TGCGCCAGCAGCTTGGTTTCGGGAGGATCATACAATGAGCAGTTCCTC. This sequence encodes CASSLVSGGSYNEQFL.

This clonotype came up many times. The rearrangement links TRBV7-8 to TRBJ1-1, with 8 bases lining up with TRBD1. This CDR3 spans 16 amino acids. CDR1 is SGHVS and CDR2 is FQNEAQ in the germline V gene. The trim removed 2 bases at V and 3 bases at J, leaving 8 bases unmatched. The CDR3, as DNA: TGTGCCAGCAGCTTATGGGCAGGGGGCGGGGACACTGAAGCTTTCTTT. Encoded protein: CASSLWAGGGDTEAFF.

The CDR3: CTRSRSGIETQYF. In nucleotides, the CDR3 is TGTACCCGCAGCCGAAGCGGGATAGAGACCCAGTACTTC. The V and J genes are TRBV12-3 or TRBV12-4 and TRBJ2-5; 7 bases align to TRBD2. The CDR3 consists of 13 residues.

By share of the sample, this clonotype is medium-sized. V is TRBV11-2 and J is TRBJ1-6, with unresolved D. CDR1 is SGHAT, CDR2 FQNNGV, per germline. The germline V and J ends were trimmed by 0 bases and 6 bases, with 3 bases remaining between them. The length of the CDR3 is 13 residues. CDR3: CASSLDPNSPLHF. As DNA, the CDR3 is TGTGCCAGCAGCTTAGATCCTAATTCACCCCTCCACTTT.

As to this clonotype: This clone may be a read error of a much larger clone one base away. The V gene is TRBV7-8, the J gene TRBJ2-3, with 7 bases that match TRBD2. The germline CDR1 and CDR2 sequences are SGHVS and FQNEAQ. The CDR3 consists of 16 residues. CDR3 coding DNA: TGTGCCATCAGCTTAGCTTCTAGCGGAAGCACAGATACGCAGTATTTT. Residues: CAISLASSGSTDTQYF.

In regard to this clonotype: A much larger clone differs from this one at a single base, so this may be a read error. J is TRBJ1-4 and V is TRBV12-3 or TRBV12-4; D may be TRBD1 (5 bases). V was shortened by 3 bases and J by 0 bases, with 14 bases between the two germline ends. The CDR3 extends over 17 amino acids. The CDR3 loop reads CASSFPPDSATNEKLFF. DNA for the CDR3: TGTGCCAGCAGTTTCCCCCCAGACAGTGCAACTAATGAAAAACTGTTTTTT.

In regard to this clonotype: With a much larger clone just one base away, this may be a read error. V is TRBV5-4 and J is TRBJ2-5, with TRBD2 matching 8 bases. Germline CDR1 reads SGHNT; CDR2 reads YYREEE (reference sequence). This CDR3 comprises 14 residues. CDR3 sequence (DNA): TGTGCCAGCAGCTTGCGGGAGGGCCAAGAGATCCAGTACTTC. The encoded protein is CASSLREGQEIQYF.

CDR3 sequence: CASSFGRKETQYF. As DNA, the CDR3 is TGTGCCAGCAGCTTTGGAAGGAAAGAGACCCAGTACTTC. The gene calls are TRBV11-2 and TRBJ2-5; D is ambiguous. V was clipped by 3 bases and J by 3 bases, with 8 bases between them. The CDR3 has 13 amino acids. The V gene's germline CDR1 is SGHAT and CDR2 FQNNGV.

About this clonotype: A much larger clonotype is one base distant, so this may be a read error. The chain couples TRBV4-1 to TRBJ2-3; no clear D. The CDR3 is 16 residues long. Germline-derived CDR1 and CDR2 are MGHRA and YSYEKL. Here the CDR3 DNA reads TGCACCACCATGAAGAGCGTTCAAAACCCGGGAGATACGCAGTATTTT. This gives the protein CTTMKSVQNPGDTQYF.

V and J are TRBV11-1 and TRBJ2-7, with a tentative D call TRBD2 (7 bases). The V end lost 5 bases, the J end lost 4 bases, and 18 bases lay between the germline ends. Germline V lookup: CDR1 SGHAT, CDR2 FQDESV (reference sequence). The CDR3 has 15 amino acids. The CDR3 bases are TGTGCCAGCAGCCCCGGCAGACGGGGGGCATACGAGCAGTACTTC. Encoded protein: CASSPGRRGAYEQYF.

The rearrangement links TRBV19 to TRBJ2-5; D gene unclear. Germline V gives CDR1 LNHDA, CDR2 SQIVND (reference sequence). The CDR3 is 16 residues long. Trimming removed 5 bases from V and 2 bases from J, with 18 bases in between. CDR3 DNA sequence: TGTGCCAGTAGTCTGGGCCCTGGTGGGTTACAAGAGACCCAGTACTTC. It encodes CASSLGPGGLQETQYF.

This chain joins TRBV20-1 and TRBJ1-3; 7 nucleotides agree with TRBD1. The germline V gene has CDR1 DFQATT and CDR2 SNEGSKA (reference sequence). Trimming at V came to 2 bases and at J to 4 bases, leaving 8 bases not matched to a gene. This CDR3 is 15 amino acids long. The CDR3 region has the DNA TGCAGTGCTAGAAGCACAGGGGCCTCCGGAAACACCATATATTTT. It codes for CSARSTGASGNTIYF.

About this clonotype itself: A read error may produce the germline difference seen at one junction end. V usage is TRBV10-3 and J usage is TRBJ2-2; 8 nucleotides match TRBD1. Germline lookup yields CDR1 ENHRY and CDR2 SYGVKD. CDR3 length equals 16 residues. The CDR3 loop is CAMSEGPRTGTGELFF. The CDR3 DNA reads as TGTGCCATGAGTGAGGGCCCACGGACAGGGACCGGGGAGCTGTTTTTT.

This clonotype has just a few counts. The rearrangement links TRBV28 to TRBJ1-6, with D uncertain. The germline gives CDR1 MDHEN, CDR2 SYDVKM. The V end was cut by 8 bases, the J end by 12 bases, with 8 bases between. CDR3 length: 10 amino acids. The CDR3 is CASGRLPLHF. CDR3 DNA: TGTGCCAGCGGCCGACTACCCCTCCACTTT.

With regard to this clonotype: This is likely a read error, given that the CDR3 carries no conserved phenylalanine or tryptophan at its end. J is TRBJ2-7 and V is TRBV11-1, with D maybe TRBD2 (5 bases). Germline V lookup: CDR1 SGHAT, CDR2 FQDESV (reference sequence). Deletions cut 2 bases from V and 5 bases from J, with 13 bases between. The CDR3 covers 14 residues. The CDR3 region is CASSLHRGSHEQYL. CDR3 coding DNA: TGTGCCAGCAGCTTACACCGCGGGTCCCACGAGCAGTACCTC.

As for this clonotype: Compared with germline, one end of the junction differs, possibly owing to a read error. The chain links TRBV4-2 to TRBJ2-7, with D tentatively TRBD2 (5 bases). The CDR3 is made up of 14 amino acids. CDR1 and CDR2 (germline): LGHNA, YNFKEQ. As DNA, the CDR3 is TGTGTCAGCAGCCAAGACTACACCACCTACGAGCAGTACTTC. Translation: CVSSQDYTTYEQYF.

For this clonotype: The junction and the germline gene differ at one end; a read error may be behind it. The rearrangement joins TRBV11-2 to TRBJ2-1; 15 bases map to TRBD2. Germline CDR1 and CDR2: SGHAT and FQNNGV. This CDR3 is built from 16 residues. This chain's CDR3 is CASSLAGTSGRHEQLF. The CDR3 DNA sequence: TGTGCCAGCAGCTTAGCCGGGACTAGCGGGAGGCATGAGCAGCTCTTC.